This T cell receptor (beta chain) was found in a study of T cell clonality in common variable immunodeficiency (dated by TCRdb to the mid-2010s). For sequencing input, CVID and control samples contributed equivalent amounts of genomic DNA. For every sample, a 60 bp segment covering the rearranged TCRbeta CDR3 region was amplified and then sequenced. TCRbeta amplification used the immunoSEQ assay, a bias-corrected multiplex PCR with high-throughput sequencing. From the authors' description of their analysis: Every unique nucleotide sequence was considered a clone and was annotated with V, D and J genes, copy number and frequency. Sequences were labeled productive if in frame, and non-productive if out of frame or containing stop codons. As previously described, clonality was calculated on the basis of Shannon's entropy. The predicted amino acid sequences of productive clones were used to derive the mean CDR3 Kyte-Doolittle hydropathy. Scaled V gene usage was hierarchically clustered using Manhattan distance and complete linkage with the R hclust function. Clone sharing by CDR3 amino acid sequence was assessed by resampling 12 repertoires per group over 100 rounds. The repertoires were searched for over 60 published EBV-specific TCRbeta sequences and a few hundred published CMV-specific TCRbeta sequences. After two CVID samples that produced fewer than 10,000 sequences were dropped from the analysis, 42 CVID repertoires remained. Drawn from immuneACCESS, this table holds only the in-frame rearrangements with V and J called that TCRdb kept. Clones are partly lost; checked studies trace under half to an unresolved V gene and leave the rest unexplained. Clone size and the V and J calls come from that table; the DNA yielded D and trimming. For this sample, roughly 30,000 clones are listed, none of them singletons. The ten largest clones capture around 3.3% of the sample.

This clone has a handful of counts. What antigen it recognizes has not been identified. The read ends 3 residues shy of where the CDR3 ends; the end is completed using the germline J gene. Diagnosis of CVID followed standard criteria, namely serum IgG, IgA and/or IgM below the normal range together with specific antibody deficiency. There were about 45 subjects in the CVID group (about 29 male and about 15 female), ranging in age from roughly 8 to 64 years, with a mean age of around 40. Predominantly Caucasian heritage was noted among both the CVID patients and the healthy controls. At the time of study participation, every CVID subject had been on replacement immunoglobulin therapy for one year or longer. When blood was collected, none of the CVID subjects were ill or on immunomodulatory or immunosuppressive medication. Heparinized peripheral whole blood samples of roughly 5 to 8.5 ml were collected from each donor. Genomic DNA from adults with common variable immune deficiency (CVID) and from healthy adult controls was the source for sequencing TCRbeta CDR3 repertoires. Diluted blood was subjected to density centrifugation over Hypaque 1077 or Ficoll-Paque for isolation of peripheral blood mononuclear cells. Genomic DNA was extracted from unsorted mononuclear cells by Qiagen column purification or by a centrifugation-based method.

The CDR3 covers 16 residues, taking in both the cysteine and the phenylalanine. The CDR3 was read in part: 39 bases, with the frame set at base 1. The germline V gene (reference sequence) yields LNHDA for CDR1 and SQIVND for CDR2. Ends trimmed: V by 3 bases, J by 1 base; bases unmatched to a gene: 6. The full study reports these points: Patient heterogeneity within the CVID cohort put limits on correlating repertoire features with clinical complications. TCRbeta clonality was higher in CVID subjects than in healthy controls (t-test p = 0.018), and the increase was most characteristic of about a third of subjects. It was noted by the authors that sequencing of the repertoires of T cell subpopulations would be needed to clarify the cause of the increased clonality in CVID. Although equal DNA input was used, an average of approximately 82,000 unique sequences per sample was obtained for controls, compared with about 29,000 for CVID samples. Fewer deletions and N-nucleotide insertions were reportedly observed in CVID TCRbeta sequences, and highly modified clones with 13 or more V deletions were reportedly absent from CVID TCRbeta sequences. Healthy controls shared more TCRbeta clones with each other than CVID subjects shared among themselves (p < 0.0001).

The chain is made from TRBV19 and TRBJ2-1; 7 bases in the junction line up with TRBD2. This receptor was identified in a human donor with common variable immunodeficiency. The sequenced sample was peripheral blood mononuclear cells. The covered CDR3 bases are TGTGCCAGTAGTATCGGGGGGACTACTTCCTACAATGAG. Its protein product is CASSIGGTTSYNE. In full, the CDR3 is CASSIGGTTSYNEQFF.